The clone carrying this T cell receptor (beta chain) was observed many times. Its antigen is unknown. Germline assignment: CDR1 SGHTA and CDR2 FQGNSA. The CDR3 sequence is 14 residues long. V lost 10 bases and J 4 bases, leaving 20 bases between the germline ends. This record belongs to a study of T cell repertoires in cytomegalovirus infection. Study details: Public TCR beta signature analysis indicated the presence of both CMV infection and matching HLA type. Overall study results and limits: CMV carriers having the relevant HLA were flagged by cumulative public TCR beta family frequency. Clonotypes of TCR beta that were HLA-C-restricted and CMV-specific dominated the ex vivo response.

TCRdb called the reads again in MiXCR, with one record for every CDR3 protein. The sample lists roughly 120,000 distinct CDR3 sequences, about a tenth occurring once. The chain links TRBV7-2 to TRBJ2-7; no clear D gene. The receptor was derived from a human donor in good health (CMV status not recorded). Some clones in this sample may be carry-over from other donors' samples. The specimen was PBMCs, sequenced either directly or after in vitro stimulation (not recorded which). CDR3 coding DNA: TGTGCCACCGACGGAATTGTGTCCGGGTACGAGCAGTACTTC. Translation gives CATDGIVSGYEQYF.